These 21 T cell receptor beta chains were sequenced from one sample in a study of blood T cells in healthy people across ages. Primed by a sample-barcoded 5' primer and a J-beta primer mix, a second PCR proceeded for about 6 to 11 cycles. In TCRdb, the 5' RACE reads were re-called with MiXCR into one record per CDR3 protein. The sample lists about 1.4 million distinct CDR3 sequences; approximately 63% were seen once. Sequencing was performed on blood. The origin of the receptors is a man aged 18 to 35 in good health.

J is TRBJ2-3 and V is TRBV5-4, with 9 bases fitting TRBD1. Germline V lookup: CDR1 SGHNT, CDR2 YYREEE (reference sequence). Germline trimming cut 2 bases from V and 7 bases from J; bases unmatched to any gene: 8. There are 15 residues in the CDR3. Written as DNA, the CDR3 is TGTGCCAGCAGCTTACCGGGACAGGGTTGGAATACGCAGTATTTT. Encoded protein: CASSLPGQGWNTQYF.

The sample holds a few counts of this clonotype. This chain joins TRBV29-1 and TRBJ1-1; D gene uncertain. The length of the CDR3 is 13 residues. CDR1 and CDR2 (germline): SQVTM, ANQGSEA. The V end lost 3 bases, the J end lost 0 bases, and 8 bases lay between the germline ends. The CDR3 region is CSVEDAMNTEAFF. In nucleotides, the CDR3 is TGCAGCGTTGAGGACGCAATGAACACTGAAGCTTTCTTT.

The chain combines TRBV21-1 with TRBJ1-2. TRBV21-1 is classified as a pseudogene. This CDR3 comprises 13 residues. The CDR3 reads CASSCRPEYGYTF. The CDR3 bases are TGTGCCAGCAGCTGCAGACCCGAATATGGCTACACCTTC.

This clonotype was seen a handful of times. This sequence joins TRBV4-1 and TRBJ2-1; TRBD2 agrees at 9 bases. V shed 0 bases and J 7 bases; nucleotides not matched to a gene: 7. Germline lookup yields CDR1 MGHRA and CDR2 YSYEKL. The CDR3 loop spans 16 amino acids. CDR3 DNA sequence: TGCGCCAGCAGCCAAGACCCCCTAGCGGGGCTAAATGAGCAGTTCTTC. Its translation: CASSQDPLAGLNEQFF.

This clonotype showed up just a few times. V and J are TRBV25-1 and TRBJ1-5, with D hard to call. The CDR3 has 14 amino acids. Trimming removed 2 bases from V and 0 bases from J, with 5 bases in between. Germline V lookup: CDR1 MGHDK, CDR2 SYGVNS. Written as DNA, the CDR3 is TGTGCCAGCAGTGAAATTGGTAGCAATCAGCCCCAGCATTTT. Its translation: CASSEIGSNQPQHF.

This sequence joins TRBV20-1 and TRBJ2-7; 13 bases agree with TRBD2. The ends lost 2 bases at V and 4 bases at J; junction bases unmatched: 5. This CDR3 has 15 amino acids. The V gene's germline CDR1 is DFQATT and CDR2 SNEGSKA (reference sequence). DNA of the CDR3: TGCAGTGCTAGACCGGGACTAGCGGGAATTTACGAGCAGTACTTC. Translation: CSARPGLAGIYEQYF.

The rearrangement uses TRBV27 and TRBJ2-5; 7 positions agree with TRBD1. CDR3 size: 13 residues. Germline V gene lookup returns CDR1 MNHEY and CDR2 SMNVEV (reference sequence). The trim removed 8 bases at V and 2 bases at J, leaving 5 bases unmatched. The CDR3 DNA reads TGTGCCAGCTGGGGGACAGAGCAAGAGACCCAGTACTTC. Amino acids: CASWGTEQETQYF.

This clonotype occurred a few times. The chain is built from TRBV12-3 or TRBV12-4 and TRBJ1-5; tentative D call: TRBD1 (6 bases). The length of the CDR3 is 17 residues. V lost 6 bases and J 0 bases, leaving 18 bases between the germline ends. In nucleotides, the CDR3 is TGTGCCAGCAGACCCGGGACAAGGTCTCCTAGCAATCAGCCCCAGCATTTT. Translated, it gives CASRPGTRSPSNQPQHF.

The CDR3 spells CATSRDRVAAGANVLTF. The CDR3 DNA reads as TGTGCCACCAGCAGAGATCGAGTAGCTGCTGGGGCCAACGTCCTGACTTTC. The gene calls are TRBV15 and TRBJ2-6; D call uncertain. Trimming shortened V by 0 bases and J by 2 bases, and 11 bases separated the two germline ends. Germline assignment: CDR1 LNHNV and CDR2 YYDKDF (reference sequence). This CDR3 region has 17 residues.

The rearrangement links TRBV2 to TRBJ2-7; D not certain. Germline V gene lookup returns CDR1 SNHLY and CDR2 FYNNEI. The CDR3 length is 13 residues. Trimming left V 8 bases short and J 0 bases short, with 11 bases between. The CDR3: CASLRKISYEQYF. The CDR3 region has the DNA TGTGCCAGCCTGAGGAAAATCTCCTACGAGCAGTACTTC.

CDR3 DNA sequence: TGCGCCAGCAGCTTGGAAGCCGCAGGGAGCTATGGCTACACCTTC. Translating it yields CASSLEAAGSYGYTF. This rearrangement joins TRBV5-1 to TRBJ1-2, with a tentative D call TRBD1 (5 bases). CDR3 size: 15 residues. V shed 0 bases and J shed 4 bases, with 13 bases lying between them. Germline CDR1 SGHRS, CDR2 YFSETQ. The full variable domain, rest sourced from reference TRBV5-1 and TRBJ1-2, is KAGVTQTPRYLIKTRGQQVTLSCSPISGHRSVSWYQQTPGQGLQFLFEYFSETQRNKGNFPGRFSGRQFSNSRSEMNVSTLELGDSALYLCASSLEAAGSYGYTFGSGTRLTVV.

V is TRBV4-1 and J is TRBJ2-7; D may match TRBD1 or TRBD2 (5 bases each). This CDR3 region has 15 residues. The V gene's germline CDR1 is MGHRA and CDR2 YSYEKL. V was pared by 3 bases and J by 2 bases, with 14 bases between. The DNA of the CDR3 is TGCGCCAGCAGCCAGTACGCCGGGACCCCCTACGAGCAGTACTTC. Translation: CASSQYAGTPYEQYF.

The chain employs TRBV19 and TRBJ2-7; TRBD1 is a possible D gene (5 bases). V lost 9 bases, J lost 0 bases, and 12 bases lay in between. Germline CDR1 LNHDA, CDR2 SQIVND (reference sequence). The CDR3 consists of 13 residues. CDR3: CASGYRSSYEQYF. The CDR3 nucleotides read TGTGCCAGCGGTTACAGGAGCTCCTACGAGCAGTACTTC.

This clonotype appeared a single time. V gene TRBV6-2 or TRBV6-3 combines with J gene TRBJ2-1; TRBD2 matches 12 bases. This CDR3 is built from 16 residues. Unmatched junction bases numbered 5, after V lost 5 bases and J lost 3 bases. Germline CDR1 is MNHEY and CDR2 is SVGEGT. CDR3 DNA sequence: TGTGCCAGCAGTCAAATGGGACTAGCGGGCTACAATGAGCAGTTCTTC. Amino acid sequence: CASSQMGLAGYNEQFF.

The J gene is TRBJ1-2, the V gene TRBV6-5, with TRBD1 as a possible D gene (5 bases). This CDR3 comprises 16 residues. The ends were cut back, 2 bases at V and 1 base at J, with 14 bases in the middle. The germline V gene encodes CDR1 MNHEY and CDR2 SVGAGI. Written as DNA, the CDR3 is TGTGCCAGCAGTTACACCGGGGACGGCCGTAACTATGGCTACACCTTC. Translation gives CASSYTGDGRNYGYTF.

The V gene is TRBV4-3, the J gene TRBJ2-7; 10 nucleotides agree with TRBD2. The DNA end favors TRBJ2-5, so the J call may be wrong. The germline CDR1 and CDR2 sequences are LGHNA and YSLEER. The CDR3 loop spans 18 amino acids. Written as DNA, the CDR3 is TGCGCCAGCAGCCAAGATCAGCGAGCGGGGGGGCATGTGGAGACCCAGTACTTC. It codes for CASSQDQRAGGHVETQYF.

This chain joins TRBV12-3 or TRBV12-4 and TRBJ1-2, with D unclear. This CDR3 has 14 amino acids. V gave up 8 bases and J gave up 0 bases, with 13 bases separating them. CDR3 sequence reads: CASRHEGSNYGYTF. CDR3 nucleotides: TGTGCCAGCCGACATGAAGGATCTAACTATGGCTACACCTTC.

The table lists this clonotype with a few counts. The chain combines TRBV14 with TRBJ2-1, with D perhaps matching TRBD2 (5 bases). Germline V gives CDR1 SGHDN, CDR2 FVKESK. The CDR3 consists of 16 residues. V lost 0 bases and J 3 bases, leaving 12 bases between the germline ends. The CDR3 DNA sequence: TGTGCCAGCAGCCAAGATAGTGGCGGGTACTACAATGAGCAGTTCTTC. Protein: CASSQDSGGYYNEQFF.

The chain combines TRBV6-1 with TRBJ1-5, with D perhaps matching TRBD1 (5 bases). Germline CDR1 reads MNHNS; CDR2 reads SASEGT. V was cut by 8 bases and J by 1 base, with 9 bases left in between. CDR3 length: 13 amino acids. CDR3 loop: CASCGGSNQPQHF. CDR3 DNA: TGTGCCAGCTGCGGGGGAAGCAATCAGCCCCAGCATTTT.

The chain has TRBV24-1 and TRBJ2-5; 9 bases are shared with TRBD1. Germline loops: CDR1 KGHDR, CDR2 SFDVKD. The J segment lost 1 base and the V segment lost 5 bases, leaving 4 bases of the junction unmatched. The CDR3 consists of 15 residues. The CDR3 nucleotides read TGTGCCACCAGTGGCCTGGACAGGGGCCAAGAGACCCAGTACTTC. This sequence encodes CATSGLDRGQETQYF.

The V and J genes are TRBV6-5 and TRBJ2-5, with D maybe TRBD2 (6 bases). The CDR3 loop spans 16 amino acids. The ends were cut back, 4 bases at V and 5 bases at J, with 20 bases in the middle. The germline V gene has CDR1 MNHEY and CDR2 SVGAGI. As DNA, the CDR3 is TGTGCCAGCAGTTCGCGGGACCAGAGCAGTCGGGAGACCCAGTACTTC. Translated: CASSSRDQSSRETQYF.